This entry describes one T cell receptor (beta chain). Antigen: not known. A read error is possible here, since a much larger clone lies one base away. The sample originates from a study of OX40 agonist ivuxolimab in advanced cancers. Study-level information: A male proportion of just over 80% was recorded, with mean age roughly 62 years and range about 23 to 90. Notes on the study in general: Normalized T-cell clonal expansion was also low in some nonresponders. Dosing at 0.1 to 3.0 mg/kg was accompanied by clonal expansion of CD4+ and CD8+ blood T cells by week 6.

This table comes from immunoSEQ multiplex PCR, and its TCRdb copy is limited to in-frame clones, with some not included. Among roughly 49,000 clones listed, around nine tenths were seen once. Germline-derived CDR1 and CDR2 are LGHNA and YSLEER. This CDR3 contains 15 residues. The chain is built from TRBV4-3 and TRBJ1-2, with D unresolved. The receptor comes from an adult with an advanced solid tumor such as melanoma, head and neck, liver or kidney cancer. The sequencing used CD4+ or CD8+ T cells sorted from blood, collected in a trial of the OX40 agonist ivuxolimab. CDR3 amino acids: CANSQDNDQNYGYTF. The CDR3 coding sequence is TGCGCCAACAGCCAAGATAATGACCAAAACTATGGCTACACCTTC.